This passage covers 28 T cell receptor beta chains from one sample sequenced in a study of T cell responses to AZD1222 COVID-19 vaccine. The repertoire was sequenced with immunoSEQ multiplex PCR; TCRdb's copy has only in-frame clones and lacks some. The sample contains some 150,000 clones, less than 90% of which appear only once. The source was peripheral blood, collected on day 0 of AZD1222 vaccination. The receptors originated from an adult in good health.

Here the CDR3 reads CASSPAGLAGHNEQFF. The CDR3 nucleotides read TGTGCCAGCAGCCCAGCGGGATTAGCGGGACACAATGAGCAGTTCTTC. This chain connects TRBV7-2 to TRBJ2-1; 8 bases line up with TRBD2. Germline V gives CDR1 SGHTA, CDR2 FQGNSA. This CDR3 region has 16 residues. Losses at the gene ends were 5 bases for V and 5 bases for J; bases not matched to a gene: 11.

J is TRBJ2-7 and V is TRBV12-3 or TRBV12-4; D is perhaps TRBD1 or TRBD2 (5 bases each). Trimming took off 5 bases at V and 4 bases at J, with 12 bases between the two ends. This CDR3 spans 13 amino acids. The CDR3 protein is CASSPLGVYEQYF. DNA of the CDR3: TGTGCCAGCAGTCCTTTGGGGGTGTACGAGCAGTACTTC.

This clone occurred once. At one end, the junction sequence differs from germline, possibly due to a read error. The CDR3 region is CASREGTGGLAFF. The CDR3 DNA sequence: TGTGCCAGCAGGGAAGGGACAGGGGGCTTGGCTTTCTTT. The J gene is TRBJ1-1, the V gene TRBV2; 12 bases agree with TRBD1. This CDR3 region has 13 residues. The germline V gene encodes CDR1 SNHLY and CDR2 FYNNEI.

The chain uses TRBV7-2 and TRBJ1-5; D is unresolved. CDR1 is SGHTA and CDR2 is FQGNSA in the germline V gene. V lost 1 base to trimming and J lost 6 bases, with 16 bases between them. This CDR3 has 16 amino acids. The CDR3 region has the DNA TGTGCCAGCAGCTTAGGAATGGGTCCGGAGAGTCAGCCCCAGCATTTT. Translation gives CASSLGMGPESQPQHF.

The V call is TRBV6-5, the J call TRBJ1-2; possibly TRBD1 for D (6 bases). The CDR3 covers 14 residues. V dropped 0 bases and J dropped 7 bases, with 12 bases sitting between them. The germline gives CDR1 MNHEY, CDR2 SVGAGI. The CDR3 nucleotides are TGTGCCAGCAGTTACTCTACGACAGGTGTTGGCTACACCTTC. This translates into CASSYSTTGVGYTF.

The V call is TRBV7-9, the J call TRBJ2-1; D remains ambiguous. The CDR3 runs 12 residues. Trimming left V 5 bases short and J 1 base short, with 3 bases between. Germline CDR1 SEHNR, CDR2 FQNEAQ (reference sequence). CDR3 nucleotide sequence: TGTGCCAGCAGCCTATCCTACAATGAGCAGTTCTTC. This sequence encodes CASSLSYNEQFF.

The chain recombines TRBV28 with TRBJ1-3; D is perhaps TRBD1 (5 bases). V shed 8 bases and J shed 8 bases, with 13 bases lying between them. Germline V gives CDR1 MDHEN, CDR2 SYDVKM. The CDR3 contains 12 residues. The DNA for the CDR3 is TGTGCCAGCGCGGGGGGTAGGGACACCATATATTTT. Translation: CASAGGRDTIYF. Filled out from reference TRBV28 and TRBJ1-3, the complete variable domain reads DVKVTQSSRYLVKRTGEKVFLECVQDMDHENMFWYRQDPGLGLRLIYFSYDVKMKEKGDIPEGYSVSREKKERFSLILESASTNQTSMYLCASAGGRDTIYFGEGSWLTVV.

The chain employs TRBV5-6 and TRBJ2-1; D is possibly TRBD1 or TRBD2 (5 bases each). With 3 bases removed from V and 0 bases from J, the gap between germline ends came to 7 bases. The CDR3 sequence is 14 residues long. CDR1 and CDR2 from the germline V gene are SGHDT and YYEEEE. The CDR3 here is CASSSGSSYNEQFF. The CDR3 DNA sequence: TGTGCCAGCAGCTCAGGGAGCTCCTACAATGAGCAGTTCTTC.

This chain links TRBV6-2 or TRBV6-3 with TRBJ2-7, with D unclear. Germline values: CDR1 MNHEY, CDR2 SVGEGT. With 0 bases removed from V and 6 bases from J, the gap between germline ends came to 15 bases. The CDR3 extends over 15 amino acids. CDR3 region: CASSYSQDFPSEQYF. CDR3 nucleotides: TGTGCCAGCAGTTACTCGCAGGATTTTCCGTCCGAGCAGTACTTC.

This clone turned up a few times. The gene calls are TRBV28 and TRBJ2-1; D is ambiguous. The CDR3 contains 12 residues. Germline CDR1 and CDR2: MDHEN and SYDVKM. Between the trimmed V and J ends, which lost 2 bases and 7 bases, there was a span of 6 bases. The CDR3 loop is CASSLRVNEQFF. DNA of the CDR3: TGTGCCAGCAGTTTACGGGTAAATGAGCAGTTCTTC.

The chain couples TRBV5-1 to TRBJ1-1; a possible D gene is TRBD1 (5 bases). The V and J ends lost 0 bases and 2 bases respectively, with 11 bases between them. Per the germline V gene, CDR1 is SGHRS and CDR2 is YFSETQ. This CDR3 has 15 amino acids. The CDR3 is CASSLDGGPNTEAFF. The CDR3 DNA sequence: TGCGCCAGCAGCTTGGACGGGGGACCCAACACTGAAGCTTTCTTT.

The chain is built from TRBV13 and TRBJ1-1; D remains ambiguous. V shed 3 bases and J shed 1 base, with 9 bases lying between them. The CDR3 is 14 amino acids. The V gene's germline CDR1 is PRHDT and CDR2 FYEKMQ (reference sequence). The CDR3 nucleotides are TGTGCCAGCAGCTTGTGGCGGGGGAACACTGAAGCTTTCTTT. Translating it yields CASSLWRGNTEAFF.

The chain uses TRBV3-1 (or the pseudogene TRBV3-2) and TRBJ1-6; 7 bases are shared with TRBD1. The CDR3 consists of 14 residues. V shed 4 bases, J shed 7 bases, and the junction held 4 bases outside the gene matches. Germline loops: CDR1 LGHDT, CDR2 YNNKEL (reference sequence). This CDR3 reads CASSPDRVNSPLHF. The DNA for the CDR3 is TGTGCCAGCAGCCCTGACAGGGTCAATTCACCCCTCCACTTT.

The CDR3 DNA follows: TGTGCCAGCAGGGGCGGACAGGATAGCAATCAGCCCCAGCATTTT. Its protein is CASRGGQDSNQPQHF. The chain employs TRBV6-6 and TRBJ1-5; 7 nucleotides line up with TRBD1. The CDR3 extends over 15 amino acids. The germline V gene has CDR1 MNHNY and CDR2 SVGAGI (reference sequence). V was clipped by 6 bases and J by 0 bases; unmatched bases: 5.

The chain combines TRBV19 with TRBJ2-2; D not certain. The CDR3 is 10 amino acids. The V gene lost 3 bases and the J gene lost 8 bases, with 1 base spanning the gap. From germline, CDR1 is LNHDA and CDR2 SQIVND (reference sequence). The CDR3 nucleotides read TGTGCCAGTAGTATGGGGGAGCTGTTTTTT. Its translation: CASSMGELFF. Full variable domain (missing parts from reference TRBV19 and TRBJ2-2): DGGITQSPKYLFRKEGQNVTLSCEQNLNHDAMYWYRQDPGQGLRLIYYSQIVNDFQKGDIAEGYSVSREKKESFPLTVTSAQKNPTAFYLCASSMGELFFGEGSRLTVL.

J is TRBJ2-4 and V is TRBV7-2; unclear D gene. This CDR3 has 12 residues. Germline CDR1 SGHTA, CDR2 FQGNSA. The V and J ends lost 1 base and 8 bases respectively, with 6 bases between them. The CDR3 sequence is CASSLGMYIQYF. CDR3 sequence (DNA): TGTGCCAGCAGCTTAGGAATGTACATTCAGTACTTC.

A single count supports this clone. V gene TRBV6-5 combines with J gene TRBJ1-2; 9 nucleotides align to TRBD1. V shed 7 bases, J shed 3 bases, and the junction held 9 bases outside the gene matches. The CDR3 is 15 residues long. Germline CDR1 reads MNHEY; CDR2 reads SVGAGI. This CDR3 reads CASNPGQGRDYGYTF. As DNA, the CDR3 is TGTGCCAGCAATCCGGGACAGGGTAGGGACTATGGCTACACCTTC.

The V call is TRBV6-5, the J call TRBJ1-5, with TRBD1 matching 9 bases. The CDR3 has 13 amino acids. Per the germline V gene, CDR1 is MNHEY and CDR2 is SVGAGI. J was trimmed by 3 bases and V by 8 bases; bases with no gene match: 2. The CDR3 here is CASGTGHNQPQHF. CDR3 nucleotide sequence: TGTGCCAGCGGGACAGGGCACAATCAGCCCCAGCATTTT.

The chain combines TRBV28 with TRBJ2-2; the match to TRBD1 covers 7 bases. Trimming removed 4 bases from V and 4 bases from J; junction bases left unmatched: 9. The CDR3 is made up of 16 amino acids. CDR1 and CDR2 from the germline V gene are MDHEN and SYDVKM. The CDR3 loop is CASSSPTGAPTGELFF. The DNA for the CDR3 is TGTGCCAGCAGTTCACCAACAGGGGCCCCCACCGGGGAGCTGTTTTTT.

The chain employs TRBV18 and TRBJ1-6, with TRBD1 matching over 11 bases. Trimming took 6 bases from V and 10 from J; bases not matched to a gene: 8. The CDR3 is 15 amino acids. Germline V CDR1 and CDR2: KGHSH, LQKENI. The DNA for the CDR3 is TGTGCCAGCTCTCTTGGGACAGGGGGAAGATCACCCCTCCACTTT. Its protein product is CASSLGTGGRSPLHF.

CDR3: CASSLGLLAGDDTQYF. The CDR3 coding sequence is TGCGCCAGCAGCTTAGGATTGTTAGCGGGAGATGATACGCAGTATTTT. V is TRBV5-1 and J is TRBJ2-3; 9 nucleotides match TRBD2. V lost 2 bases, J lost 6 bases, and 10 bases stayed unmatched. The germline gives CDR1 SGHRS, CDR2 YFSETQ. This CDR3 region has 16 residues. The variable domain in full, with the rest retrieved from reference TRBV5-1 and TRBJ2-3, is KAGVTQTPRYLIKTRGQQVTLSCSPISGHRSVSWYQQTPGQGLQFLFEYFSETQRNKGNFPGRFSGRQFSNSRSEMNVSTLELGDSALYLCASSLGLLAGDDTQYFGPGTRLTVL.

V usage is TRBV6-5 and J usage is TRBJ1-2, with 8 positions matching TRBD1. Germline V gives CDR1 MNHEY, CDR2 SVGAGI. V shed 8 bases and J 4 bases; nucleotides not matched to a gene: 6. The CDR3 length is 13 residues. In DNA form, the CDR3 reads TGTGCCAGCGCGACAGGGGCGATCTATGGCTACACCTTC. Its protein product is CASATGAIYGYTF.

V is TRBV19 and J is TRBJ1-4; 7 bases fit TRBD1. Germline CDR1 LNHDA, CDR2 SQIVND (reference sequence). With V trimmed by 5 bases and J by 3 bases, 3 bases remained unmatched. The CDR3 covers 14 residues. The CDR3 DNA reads TGTGCCAGTAGTTCACAGGGGTCTAATGAAAAACTGTTTTTT. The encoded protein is CASSSQGSNEKLFF.

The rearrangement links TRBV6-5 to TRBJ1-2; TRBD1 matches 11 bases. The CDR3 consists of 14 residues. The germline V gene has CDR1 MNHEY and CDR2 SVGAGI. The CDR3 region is CASGFGQGAEGYTF. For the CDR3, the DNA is TGTGCGAGCGGATTTGGACAGGGGGCGGAAGGCTACACCTTC.

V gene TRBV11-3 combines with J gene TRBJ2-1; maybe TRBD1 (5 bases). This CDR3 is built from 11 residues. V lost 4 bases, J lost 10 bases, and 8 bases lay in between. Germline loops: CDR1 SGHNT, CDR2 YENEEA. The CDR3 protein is CASSSSGEQFF. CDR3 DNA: TGTGCCAGCAGCTCATCAGGGGAGCAGTTCTTC.

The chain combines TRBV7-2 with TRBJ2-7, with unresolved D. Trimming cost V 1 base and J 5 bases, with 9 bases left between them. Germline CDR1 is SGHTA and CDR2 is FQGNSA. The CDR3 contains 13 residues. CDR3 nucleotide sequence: TGTGCCAGCAGCTTAGGCGCTTCCCACGAGCAGTACTTC. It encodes CASSLGASHEQYF.

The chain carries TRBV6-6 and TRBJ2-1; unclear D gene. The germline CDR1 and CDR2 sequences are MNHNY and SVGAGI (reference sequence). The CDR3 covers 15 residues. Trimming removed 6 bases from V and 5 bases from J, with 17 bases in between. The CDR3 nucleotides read TGTGCCAGCAGACCACCCGACTTGCTAAACAATGAGCAGTTCTTC. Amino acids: CASRPPDLLNNEQFF.

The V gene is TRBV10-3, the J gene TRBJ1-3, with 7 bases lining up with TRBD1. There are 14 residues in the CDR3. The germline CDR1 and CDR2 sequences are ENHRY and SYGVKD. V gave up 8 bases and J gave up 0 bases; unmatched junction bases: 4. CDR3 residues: CAIRTGPSGNTIYF. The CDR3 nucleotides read TGTGCCATCCGGACAGGCCCCTCTGGAAACACCATATATTTT.